This T cell receptor beta chain originates from a study of memory CD4+ T cells and cytomegalovirus serostatus. Sequencing was performed with immunoSEQ multiplex PCR; in TCRdb, only in-frame clones are kept and a portion is missing. Altogether 40,000 to 55,000 clones are present, approximately 80% being singletons, with the ten largest covering around 0.6%. This clone occurred once. The antigen remains undetermined. Germline V gene data show CDR1 as SQVTM and CDR2 as ANQGSEA. Trimming removed 6 bases at V and 0 bases at J, with 11 bases between. CDR3 length: 13 amino acids. Overall study findings and caveats: CD4+ memory repertoires contained about 40% of the roughly 160 reported CMV TCRbeta sequences.

The sort gate was single viable CD3+CD4+CD8-CD45RO+ cells for memory CD4+ T cells. Donors' CMV status reflects serum IgG against pp150, pp28, p38, p52. The clonotype was recovered from an adult in good health and CMV-seronegative. The chain combines TRBV29-1 with TRBJ1-1; D is unresolved. Sequencing was done on a sample of memory CD4+ T cells from blood. The CDR3 coding sequence is TGCAGCGTCCCGACAAGCCTGAACACTGAAGCTTTCTTT. Translating gives CSVPTSLNTEAFF.